The next 21 T cell receptor beta chains were all read from a single sample in a study of blood T cell repertoires in COVID-19. Data came from immunoSEQ multiplex PCR; TCRdb stores just in-frame clones and leaves some out. The data contain tens of thousands of clones, around 90% of them singletons. Sequencing was done on a sample of peripheral blood. Receptors originate from an older woman with acute or convalescent COVID-19.

V usage is TRBV4-1 and J usage is TRBJ2-1, with 13 bases that match TRBD2. J gave up 0 bases and V 3 bases, and 8 bases lay outside the gene matches. Germline CDR1 and CDR2: MGHRA and YSYEKL. This CDR3 spans 19 amino acids. This CDR3 reads CASSQGTSGMRSSYNEQFF. The CDR3 DNA follows: TGCGCCAGCAGCCAGGGGACTAGCGGGATGCGAAGCTCCTACAATGAGCAGTTCTTC.

The chain carries TRBV7-2 and TRBJ1-1; D gene unclear. Germline lookup yields CDR1 SGHTA and CDR2 FQGNSA. This CDR3 contains 10 residues. V gave up 5 bases and J gave up 11 bases, with 9 bases separating them. The CDR3 sequence: CASSLGGAFF. In DNA, the CDR3 is TGTGCCAGCAGCCTGGGCGGGGCTTTCTTT.

This chain links TRBV6-5 with TRBJ2-3; 11 positions match TRBD2. V shed 9 bases and J 1 base; nucleotides not matched to a gene: 3. The CDR3 covers 14 residues. Germline V lookup: CDR1 MNHEY, CDR2 SVGAGI. CDR3: CASQLAGGTDTQYF. The CDR3 DNA sequence: TGTGCCAGTCAACTAGCGGGGGGCACAGATACGCAGTATTTT.

About this clone itself: The germline gene is not matched at one end of the junction; a read error may be the cause. V and J are TRBV18 and TRBJ2-1; 7 bases fit TRBD2. There are 15 residues in the CDR3. Germline V gene lookup returns CDR1 KGHSH and CDR2 LQKENI. CDR3 bases: TGTGCCAGCTCGCCACTAGCGCTAGGATACAATGAGCAGTTCTTC. Residues: CASSPLALGYNEQFF.

The CDR3 nucleotides read TGCAGCGTTGAAGATGGACTAGCGATGGAGCAGTACTTC. Protein: CSVEDGLAMEQYF. The genes are TRBV29-1 and TRBJ2-7; 9 bases align to TRBD2. Per germline, CDR1 SQVTM and CDR2 ANQGSEA. The CDR3 sequence is 13 residues long. The V gene end was trimmed by 0 bases and the J gene end by 7 bases; junction bases not matched to a gene: 4.

The CDR3 spells CASSESGSSSYEQYF. The DNA of the CDR3 is TGTGCCAGCAGTGAATCAGGGTCTAGCTCCTACGAGCAGTACTTC. V and J are TRBV25-1 and TRBJ2-7, with TRBD1 as a possible D gene (5 bases). CDR1 MGHDK and CDR2 SYGVNS come from the germline V gene. With 1 base removed from V and 0 bases from J, the gap between germline ends came to 10 bases. This CDR3 contains 15 residues.

This clone was picked up one time. The chain carries TRBV5-1 and TRBJ1-3, with D unresolved. CDR1 and CDR2 from the germline V gene are SGHRS and YFSETQ. Trimming pared 0 bases from V and 0 bases from J, leaving 10 bases between. The CDR3 is 16 residues long. CDR3 protein: CASSLAGISSGNTIYF. In nucleotides, the CDR3 is TGCGCCAGCAGCTTGGCCGGGATCAGCTCTGGAAACACCATATATTTT.

The chain recombines TRBV19 with TRBJ1-1; D perhaps matches TRBD1 (5 bases). CDR1 is LNHDA, CDR2 SQIVND, per germline (reference sequence). There are 14 residues in the CDR3. Between the trimmed V and J ends, which lost 4 bases and 1 base, there was a span of 10 bases. The DNA for the CDR3 is TGTGCCAGTAGTAAAAGACAGACGAACACTGAAGCTTTCTTT. It translates to CASSKRQTNTEAFF.

V usage is TRBV6-1 and J usage is TRBJ1-1; 9 bases match TRBD1. The germline V gene encodes CDR1 MNHNS and CDR2 SASEGT. Trimming took 7 bases from V and 11 from J; bases not matched to a gene: 14. The length of the CDR3 is 14 residues. CDR3 region: CASTLAPDRGIAFF. The CDR3 DNA reads TGTGCCAGCACCCTAGCCCCCGACAGGGGGATTGCTTTCTTT.

This clone was counted a single time. The chain uses TRBV11-2 and TRBJ2-5; 7 nucleotides agree with TRBD2. The CDR3 runs to 16 residues. The ends lost 7 bases at V and 3 bases at J; junction bases unmatched: 14. Germline V gene sequence: CDR1 SGHAT, CDR2 FQNNGV. The CDR3 region has the DNA TGTGCCAGCACCGATACTGGCGGGAGAGCTAAAGAGACCCAGTACTTC. Protein product: CASTDTGGRAKETQYF.

This clone was seen repeatedly, ten times or more. This chain links TRBV20-1 with TRBJ1-1; D not certain. The V and J ends lost 3 bases and 6 bases respectively, with 23 bases between them. The germline V gene has CDR1 DFQATT and CDR2 SNEGSKA (reference sequence). The CDR3 extends over 16 amino acids. CDR3 sequence (DNA): TGCAGTGCTAGTACGGGGATGGGGTGGGGTGTTGCTGAAGCTTTCTTT. Its translation: CSASTGMGWGVAEAFF.

The J gene is TRBJ2-2, the V gene TRBV9, with D perhaps TRBD2 (6 bases). Germline V gives CDR1 SGDLS, CDR2 YYNGEE. V was pared by 3 bases and J by 6 bases, with 15 bases between. The CDR3 is made up of 15 amino acids. The CDR3 DNA is TGTGCCAGCAGCGCCAATGCGGGGACCGCCGGGGAGCTGTTTTTT. It yields the protein CASSANAGTAGELFF.

The V gene is TRBV7-6, the J gene TRBJ2-5; TRBD1 aligns across 9 bases. Unmatched junction bases numbered 14, after V lost 5 bases and J lost 7 bases. Germline values: CDR1 SGHVS, CDR2 FNYEAQ. CDR3 length: 16 amino acids. CDR3 coding DNA: TGTGCCAGCAGCGTAGGACAGGGGCTTCCGGACGGGACCCAGTACTTC. It is translated as CASSVGQGLPDGTQYF.

In its sample, this clone was seen a few times. This sequence joins TRBV3-1 (or the pseudogene TRBV3-2) and TRBJ2-1; 7 bases fit TRBD2. V gave up 0 bases and J gave up 5 bases; unmatched junction bases: 7. The CDR3 runs 16 residues. Germline CDR1 LGHDT, CDR2 YNNKEL (reference sequence). In DNA form, the CDR3 reads TGTGCCAGCAGCCAAGACCGGGGGGAGTTCCACAATGAGCAGTTCTTC. Its translation: CASSQDRGEFHNEQFF.

The chain couples TRBV19 to TRBJ1-1; no clear D. Germline CDR1 and CDR2: LNHDA and SQIVND (reference sequence). There are 15 residues in the CDR3. Trimming removed 2 bases at V and 7 bases at J, with 17 bases between. The CDR3, as DNA: TGTGCCAGTAGTATACCCGCCAGGCCCGAATTTGAAGCTTTCTTT. Its protein is CASSIPARPEFEAFF.

The chain employs TRBV11-2 and TRBJ1-1, with D unresolved. The CDR3 totals 13 residues. The ends were cut back, 0 bases at V and 11 bases at J, with 13 bases in the middle. Germline V gene sequence: CDR1 SGHAT, CDR2 FQNNGV. Here the CDR3 DNA reads TGTGCCAGCAGCTTAGATGGCCAATTTCGCGCTTTCTTT. It encodes CASSLDGQFRAFF.

The genes are TRBV11-1 and TRBJ1-1, with D hard to call. Germline CDR1 SGHAT, CDR2 FQDESV (reference sequence). V shed 1 base and J shed 0 bases, with 9 bases lying between them. The CDR3 is 15 residues long. CDR3 nucleotides: TGTGCCAGCAGCTTAGGAGGTAACATGAACACTGAAGCTTTCTTT. Residues: CASSLGGNMNTEAFF. Supplemented by reference TRBV11-1 and TRBJ1-1, the full variable domain reads EAEVAQSPRYKITEKSQAVAFWCDPISGHATLYWYRQILGQGPELLVQFQDESVVDDSQLPKDRFSAERLKGVDSTLKIQPAELGDSAMYLCASSLGGNMNTEAFFGQGTRLTVV.

This sequence joins TRBV15 and TRBJ1-5; unclear D gene. Germline V gene data show CDR1 as LNHNV and CDR2 as YYDKDF (reference sequence). Trimming removed 0 bases from V and 3 bases from J, with 18 bases in between. The CDR3 length is 18 residues. The CDR3 is CATSRESSPRTFNQPQHF. The CDR3 DNA reads as TGTGCCACCAGCAGAGAATCCAGTCCCCGAACCTTCAATCAGCCCCAGCATTTT.

The CDR3: CASSEAASLVGNEQFF. In nucleotides, the CDR3 is TGTGCCAGCAGTGAAGCAGCGTCCTTAGTCGGCAATGAGCAGTTCTTC. This chain uses TRBV2 with TRBJ2-1; D unresolved. The V gene's germline CDR1 is SNHLY and CDR2 FYNNEI. This CDR3 region has 16 residues. V was cut by 0 bases and J by 6 bases, with 15 bases left in between.

The V and J genes are TRBV19 and TRBJ2-5; TRBD1 is a possible D gene (6 bases). The germline CDR1 and CDR2 sequences are LNHDA and SQIVND (reference sequence). Between the trimmed V and J ends, which lost 0 bases and 2 bases, there was a span of 10 bases. CDR3 length: 15 amino acids. The CDR3, as DNA: TGTGCCAGTAGTATAGATTGGGACAAACAAGAGACCCAGTACTTC. This translates into CASSIDWDKQETQYF.

The chain recombines TRBV5-5 with TRBJ2-1; 9 bases agree with TRBD1. This CDR3 is 14 amino acids long. Germline V gene data show CDR1 as SGHKS and CDR2 as YYEKEE (reference sequence). V dropped 2 bases and J dropped 8; count of bases not matched to a gene: 5. The chain's CDR3 is CASSFGTGLYEQFF. The CDR3 coding sequence is TGTGCCAGCAGCTTCGGGACAGGGTTGTATGAGCAGTTCTTC.